Reported below is one T cell receptor beta chain. What it recognizes is unknown. The data stem from a study of T-cell memory formation after mild COVID-19. V was clipped by 7 bases and J by 5 bases, with 20 bases between them. CDR1 SEHNR and CDR2 FQNEAQ come from the germline V gene (reference sequence). The CDR3 length is 16 residues. Study results and limitations: Mainly CM and EM harbored the contracting CD4+ clones; mainly EMRA harbored the CD8+ ones.

Constant-segment-primed 5'RACE gave TCR alpha and TCR beta cDNA libraries with sample barcodes and UMIs. MiXCR was run by TCRdb on the 5' RACE reads, yielding one entry per CDR3 protein. The sample consists of a few hundred thousand distinct CDR3 sequences, around 26% of them appearing once. The sequence derives from an adult woman who had mild COVID-19 (a few samples of this study predate the infection). Cell type and time point are not known. Sequenced: PBMCs or a T cell subset sorted from them (not recorded which). The chain combines TRBV7-9 with TRBJ2-2, with D possibly being TRBD1 or TRBD2 (5 bases each). The CDR3 spells CASTVSGTRRTGELFF. The CDR3 bases are TGTGCCAGCACCGTATCCGGGACCCGACGGACCGGGGAGCTGTTTTTT.